The 5 T cell receptor beta chains below come from one sample, sequenced in a study of vaccination and CD4 T cells after COVID-19 (dated by TCRdb to the early 2020s). The time point label on this specimen signifies: late sampling 161 to 241 days after vaccination in a few convalescent patients. The method was PCR. Data came from an Illumina iSeq 100. Starting from the raw public reads, TCRdb applied fastp trimming at Q25, assembled clones with MiXCR and retained in-frame beta chains. Rows with one shared CDR3 protein collapse into an entry with the most common genes and DNA. This sample has approximately 40,000 distinct CDR3 sequences in its table, and around 33% of those were observed once. 5.8% of the sample belongs to the ten largest clones. The specimen was CD4+ T cells from blood, collected about 7 months after SARS-CoV-2 vaccination. These receptors were obtained from a human donor who had recovered from COVID-19.

In regard to this clonotype: Germline is not matched at one junction end, which may reflect a read error. The rearrangement uses TRBV15 and TRBJ2-4, with D possibly being TRBD1 or TRBD2 (5 bases each). The germline V gene has CDR1 LNHNV and CDR2 YYDKDF (reference sequence). The CDR3 is 16 residues long. The CDR3 nucleotides are TGTGCCACCGGCAGCCCCAGACGCGACGGGGACGGCATTCAGTACTTC. Encoded protein: CATGSPRRDGDGIQYF.

This clonotype was found a few times. The rearrangement joins TRBV7-9 to TRBJ2-7; TRBD1 matches at 9 bases. After removal of 2 bases from V and 9 bases from J, the junction contained 11 bases not matched to a gene. The CDR3 is made up of 15 amino acids. CDR1 SEHNR and CDR2 FQNEAQ come from the germline V gene (reference sequence). CDR3 in amino acids: CASSLWDRALGGQYF. Here the CDR3 DNA reads TGTGCCAGCAGCTTATGGGACAGGGCCTTGGGGGGGCAGTACTTC.

This clonotype came up a few times. The rearrangement joins TRBV10-3 to TRBJ2-5; weak D call: TRBD1 (6 bases). V was clipped by 5 bases and J by 4 bases, with 11 bases between them. This CDR3 region has 13 residues. The germline CDR1 and CDR2 sequences are ENHRY and SYGVKD. The CDR3 loop is CAISRGTGETQYF. CDR3 sequence (DNA): TGTGCCATCAGTAGGGGGACGGGAGAGACCCAGTACTTC.

CDR3 amino acids: CASSRGGIMNTEAFF. In DNA form, the CDR3 reads TGTGCCAGCAGCCGCGGGGGGATCATGAACACTGAAGCTTTCTTT. The chain recombines TRBV28 with TRBJ1-1; perhaps TRBD1 as D (5 bases). This CDR3 spans 15 amino acids. Germline V gene sequence: CDR1 MDHEN, CDR2 SYDVKM. V was shortened by 6 bases and J by 0 bases, with 14 bases between the two germline ends.

This clonotype was seen more than once but under ten times. This chain uses TRBV24-1 with TRBJ2-5; D gene unclear. In germline, CDR1 is KGHDR, CDR2 SFDVKD. Trimming removed 4 bases from V and 0 bases from J, with 5 bases in between. The CDR3 runs to 13 residues. CDR3 in amino acids: CATSEMYQETQYF. CDR3 DNA: TGTGCCACCAGTGAAATGTACCAAGAGACCCAGTACTTC.